This T cell receptor (beta chain) came from a study of CD8 T cells in ankylosing spondylitis. With respect to this clonotype: Its matching antigen is unknown.

The CDR3 is 15 amino acids. Germline V gene sequence: CDR1 MNHEY, CDR2 SMNVEV (reference sequence). V trimming: 3 bases; J trimming: 8 bases; junction bases outside the gene matches: 12. General study results and limits: Seemingly distinctive of ankylosing spondylitis blood was a TCR beta motif formed by eight highly homologous variants.

TCRdb processed the 5' RACE reads anew with MiXCR; each CDR3 protein has one entry. The sample records 150,000 to 200,000 distinct CDR3 sequences, roughly 34% being singletons. V and J are TRBV27 and TRBJ2-7; 8 positions agree with TRBD2. Sequenced material: synovial fluid, either unsorted or a sorted T cell fraction (not recorded which). The source is a male donor with ankylosing spondylitis. The CDR3 region has the DNA TGTGCCAGCAGTTTTACTAGCGGAAGGGCACTACAGCAGTACTTC. Protein sequence: CASSFTSGRALQQYF.